This TCR beta chain stems from a study of blood T cell repertoires in COVID-19. Authors' methods: It was from reference gene primer amplification that nucleated cell counts were estimated. Method: immunoSEQ multiplex PCR; TCRdb's copy keeps in-frame clones and lacks some. The V and J calls and clone size are taken from that table; D and trimming were inferred from the DNA. The table records 15,000 to 20,000 clones, about 81% of them present only once. Germline V lookup: CDR1 SEHNR, CDR2 FQNEAQ (reference sequence). This CDR3 region has 14 residues. Trimming pared 5 bases from V and 4 bases from J, leaving 15 bases between.

The chain has TRBV7-9 and TRBJ2-7, with a weak D call TRBD2 (5 bases). This receptor was taken from a man in his fifties or sixties with acute or convalescent COVID-19. Sequenced input: peripheral blood. CDR3 protein: CASSPSGNLYEQYF. In DNA form, the CDR3 reads TGTGCCAGCAGCCCGTCCGGGAACTTATACGAGCAGTACTTC.